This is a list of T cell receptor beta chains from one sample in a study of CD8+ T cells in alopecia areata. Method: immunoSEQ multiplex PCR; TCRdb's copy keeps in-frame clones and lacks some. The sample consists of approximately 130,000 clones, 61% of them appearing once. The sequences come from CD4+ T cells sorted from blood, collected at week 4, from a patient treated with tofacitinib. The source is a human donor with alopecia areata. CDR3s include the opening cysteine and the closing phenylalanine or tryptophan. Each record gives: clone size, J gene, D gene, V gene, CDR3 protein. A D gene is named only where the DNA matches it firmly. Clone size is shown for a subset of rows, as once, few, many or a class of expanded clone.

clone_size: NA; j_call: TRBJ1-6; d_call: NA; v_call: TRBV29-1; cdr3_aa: CSVGGSGSPLHF
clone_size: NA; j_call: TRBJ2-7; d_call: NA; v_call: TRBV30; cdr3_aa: CAWSVSSGWGEQYF
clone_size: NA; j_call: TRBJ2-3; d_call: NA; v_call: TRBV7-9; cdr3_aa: CASSIGEGTDTQYF
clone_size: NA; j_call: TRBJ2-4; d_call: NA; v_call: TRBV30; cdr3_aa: CAWSVLINIQYF
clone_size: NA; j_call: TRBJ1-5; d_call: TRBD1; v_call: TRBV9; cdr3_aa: CASSPQGAQPQHF
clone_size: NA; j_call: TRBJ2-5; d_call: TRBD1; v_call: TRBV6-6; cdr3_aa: CASSRDRRGETQYF
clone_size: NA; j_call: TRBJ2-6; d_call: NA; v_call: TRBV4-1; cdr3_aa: CASSQVHLQGSGANVLTF
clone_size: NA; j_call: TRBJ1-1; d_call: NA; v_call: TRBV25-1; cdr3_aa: CASSESARWTEAFF
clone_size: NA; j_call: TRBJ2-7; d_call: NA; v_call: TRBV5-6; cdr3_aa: CASSFWAIPYEQYF
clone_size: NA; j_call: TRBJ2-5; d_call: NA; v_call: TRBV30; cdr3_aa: CACGGKETQYF
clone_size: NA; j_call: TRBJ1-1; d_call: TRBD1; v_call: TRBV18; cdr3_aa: CASYWDREGTEAFF
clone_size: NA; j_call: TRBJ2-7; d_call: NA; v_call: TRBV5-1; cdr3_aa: CAAGLWTRGYEQYF
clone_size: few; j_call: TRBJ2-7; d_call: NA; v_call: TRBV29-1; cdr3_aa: CSVGPVNEQYF
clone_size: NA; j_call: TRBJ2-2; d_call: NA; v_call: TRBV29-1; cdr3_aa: CSVGRTAWGTGELFF
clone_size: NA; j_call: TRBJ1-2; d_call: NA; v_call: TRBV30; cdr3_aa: CAWSKGRFDGYTF